The 7 T cell receptor beta chains reported below all come from one sample, sequenced in a study of T cells in Graves' hyperthyroidism and ophthalmopathy. RNA transcripts served as the template for amplifying TCR beta CDR3 regions. TCR CDR3 regions were first amplified by RT-PCR with HTBI primers. TCRdb passed the multiplex PCR reads through MiXCR, listing each CDR3 protein once. The repertoire has about 560,000 distinct CDR3 sequences, roughly 17% of them found once; the top ten carry about 20%. Sequenced input: blood. The receptor source for this set is a woman between 18 and 29 years old with Graves' hyperthyroidism.

The gene calls are TRBV20-1 and TRBJ1-1; D unresolved. The V end lost 7 bases, the J end lost 4 bases, and 16 bases lay between the germline ends. Germline CDR1 reads DFQATT; CDR2 reads SNEGSKA (reference sequence). This CDR3 comprises 13 residues. The CDR3 DNA follows: TGCAGTGGGAGGAAGGGCAGAGGCACTGAAGCTTTCTTT. Residues: CSGRKGRGTEAFF.

This clonotype showed up just a few times. At one boundary the junction diverges from the germline segment, which might be a read error. The chain links TRBV28 to TRBJ2-7, with TRBD2 matching 10 bases. From germline, CDR1 is MDHEN and CDR2 SYDVKM. CDR3 length: 16 residues. Here the CDR3 reads CAGRTIWLAGVYEQYF. The CDR3 DNA is TGTGCCGGCAGGACTATATGGCTAGCGGGAGTTTACGAGCAGTACTTC.

This clonotype has just a few counts. This chain connects TRBV5-1 to TRBJ1-1; D ambiguous. With 7 bases removed from V and 0 bases from J, the gap between germline ends came to 10 bases. This CDR3 has 13 residues. Germline V lookup: CDR1 SGHRS, CDR2 YFSETQ. The CDR3 region has the DNA TGCGCCAGCCGGCTGGAGATGAACACTGAAGCTTTCTTT. It codes for CASRLEMNTEAFF.

This rearrangement joins TRBV5-1 to TRBJ2-7; 7 bases line up with TRBD2. Unmatched junction bases numbered 15, after V lost 3 bases and J lost 6 bases. This CDR3 has 16 amino acids. Germline CDR1 and CDR2: SGHRS and YFSETQ. The CDR3 reads CASSSLEKSGAREQYF. The CDR3 DNA follows: TGCGCCAGCAGCTCCTTAGAAAAAAGCGGGGCCCGCGAGCAGTACTTC.

This clonotype was found many times. The J gene is TRBJ2-1, the V gene TRBV3-1; the match to TRBD2 covers 7 bases. CDR1 is LGHDT, CDR2 YNNKEL, per germline (reference sequence). V gave up 3 bases and J gave up 0 bases; unmatched junction bases: 8. This CDR3 has 17 residues. CDR3 nucleotide sequence: TGTGCCAGCAGCCAGACCCGACTAGCCAACTCCTACAATGAGCAGTTCTTC. Translating it yields CASSQTRLANSYNEQFF.

The chain recombines TRBV18 with TRBJ2-7, with 8 bases fitting TRBD1. V trimming: 1 base; J trimming: 5 bases; junction bases outside the gene matches: 10. The CDR3 runs to 16 residues. The germline V gene has CDR1 KGHSH and CDR2 LQKENI. Written as DNA, the CDR3 is TGTGCCAGCTCACCACTTGCAGGGGGCAGTCCCCACGAGCAGTACTTC. This translates into CASSPLAGGSPHEQYF.

This clonotype was observed at least ten times. The chain uses TRBV20-1 and TRBJ2-1, with 8 nucleotides matching TRBD2. The CDR3 contains 18 residues. Germline values: CDR1 DFQATT, CDR2 SNEGSKA (reference sequence). V shed 5 bases and J 1 base; nucleotides not matched to a gene: 16. The DNA of the CDR3 is TGCAGTGCTGTGGATGGGGTAACGGGAGGGCAATCCTACAATGAGCAGTTCTTC. As protein: CSAVDGVTGGQSYNEQFF.